The rows below give T cell receptor beta chains drawn from one sample of a study of cytomegalovirus exposure and HLA in healthy donors. TCRdb's table, derived via immunoSEQ multiplex PCR, lists solely in-frame clones and lacks some. The repertoire holds 150,000 or so clones, 60% to 80% seen once, with about 0.93% in the top ten. Sequencing input: PBMCs. The receptors shown here come from a woman aged 45-65 years in good health and CMV-seropositive. CDR3s leave out the opening cysteine and the closing phenylalanine or tryptophan. The order of the fields is J gene, V gene, clone size, CDR3 protein. Some rows have no size entry. The others give once, few or many, or a class for an expanded clone.

j_gene: TRBJ2-7; v_gene: TRBV5-1; abundance: .; CDR3aa: ASSADRTLTYEQY
j_gene: TRBJ2-7; v_gene: TRBV6-5; abundance: .; CDR3aa: ASSNGQGIEQY
j_gene: TRBJ2-7; v_gene: TRBV28; abundance: few; CDR3aa: ASRFLDREEQY
j_gene: TRBJ2-7; v_gene: TRBV6-1; abundance: .; CDR3aa: ASSEPFGGTSGRRSYEQY
j_gene: TRBJ1-2; v_gene: TRBV6-1; abundance: .; CDR3aa: ATGQGGLWGYT
j_gene: TRBJ2-3; v_gene: TRBV7-8; abundance: .; CDR3aa: ASIRTSGYGTDTQY
j_gene: TRBJ1-4; v_gene: TRBV5-4; abundance: few; CDR3aa: ASRTQGEEKLF
j_gene: TRBJ1-2; v_gene: TRBV28; abundance: .; CDR3aa: AITRQGHYGYT
j_gene: TRBJ2-7; v_gene: TRBV9; abundance: .; CDR3aa: ASSVRRTSFYEQY
j_gene: TRBJ2-1; v_gene: TRBV29-1; abundance: few; CDR3aa: SVLPSGHNEQF
j_gene: TRBJ2-3; v_gene: TRBV15; abundance: .; CDR3aa: ATSRDRRGGGDTQY
j_gene: TRBJ1-2; v_gene: TRBV18; abundance: .; CDR3aa: ASSQARDRYGYT
j_gene: TRBJ2-1; v_gene: TRBV2; abundance: once; CDR3aa: ASSPRLAATYNEQF
j_gene: TRBJ2-2; v_gene: TRBV7-7; abundance: .; CDR3aa: ASSVEPGLGYTGELF
j_gene: TRBJ2-5; v_gene: TRBV5-4; abundance: .; CDR3aa: ASSSGTPLGETQY
j_gene: TRBJ2-5; v_gene: TRBV7-7; abundance: .; CDR3aa: ASSLGLEGTQY
j_gene: TRBJ2-7; v_gene: TRBV7-2; abundance: .; CDR3aa: ASSLLGQGPYEQY
j_gene: TRBJ1-3; v_gene: TRBV7-2; abundance: .; CDR3aa: ASSSQTGQGSGNTIY
j_gene: TRBJ2-1; v_gene: TRBV10-3; abundance: .; CDR3aa: AISESGSGGANEQF
j_gene: TRBJ2-1; v_gene: TRBV5-1; abundance: .; CDR3aa: ASSLDIAGGYNEQF
j_gene: TRBJ1-3; v_gene: TRBV28; abundance: once; CDR3aa: ASLDRGRFSGNTIY
j_gene: TRBJ1-1; v_gene: TRBV19; abundance: .; CDR3aa: ASSSWDRGLVTEAF
j_gene: TRBJ2-4; v_gene: TRBV6-1; abundance: .; CDR3aa: ASSEYGTQVVLAKNIQY
j_gene: TRBJ1-3; v_gene: TRBV14; abundance: .; CDR3aa: ASSQGWRNTIY
j_gene: TRBJ2-7; v_gene: TRBV7-2; abundance: .; CDR3aa: ASSIGQDYEQY
j_gene: TRBJ2-5; v_gene: TRBV19; abundance: few; CDR3aa: ASSKGLAGPGEQY
j_gene: TRBJ1-5; v_gene: TRBV9; abundance: .; CDR3aa: ASSTGQGNQPQH
j_gene: TRBJ1-3; v_gene: TRBV5-1; abundance: .; CDR3aa: ASSIDNSGNTIY
j_gene: TRBJ2-5; v_gene: TRBV11-2; abundance: .; CDR3aa: ASRLQETQY